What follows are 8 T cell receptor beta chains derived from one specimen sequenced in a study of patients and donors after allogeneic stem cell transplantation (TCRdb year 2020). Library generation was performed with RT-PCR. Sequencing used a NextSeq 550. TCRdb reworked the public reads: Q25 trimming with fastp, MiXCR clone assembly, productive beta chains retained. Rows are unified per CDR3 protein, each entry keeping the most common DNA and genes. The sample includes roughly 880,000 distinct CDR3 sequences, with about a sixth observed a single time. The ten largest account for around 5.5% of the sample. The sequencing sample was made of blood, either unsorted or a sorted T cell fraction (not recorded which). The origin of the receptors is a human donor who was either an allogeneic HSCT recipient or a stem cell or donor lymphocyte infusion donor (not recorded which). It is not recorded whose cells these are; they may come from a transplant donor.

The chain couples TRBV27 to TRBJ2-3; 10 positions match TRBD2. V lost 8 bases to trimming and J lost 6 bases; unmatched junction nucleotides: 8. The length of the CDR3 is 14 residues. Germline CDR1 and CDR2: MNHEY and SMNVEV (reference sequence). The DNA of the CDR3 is TGTGCCAGCGTTTTGGTAGCGGGAGGTGATACGCAGTATTTT. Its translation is CASVLVAGGDTQYF.

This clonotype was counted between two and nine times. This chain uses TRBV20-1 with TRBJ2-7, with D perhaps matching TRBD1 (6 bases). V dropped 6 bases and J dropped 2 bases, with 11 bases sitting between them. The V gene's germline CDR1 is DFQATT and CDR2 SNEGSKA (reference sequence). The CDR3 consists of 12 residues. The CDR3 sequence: CSARWGPYEQYF. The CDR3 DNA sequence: TGCAGTGCCAGGTGGGGGCCCTACGAGCAGTACTTC.

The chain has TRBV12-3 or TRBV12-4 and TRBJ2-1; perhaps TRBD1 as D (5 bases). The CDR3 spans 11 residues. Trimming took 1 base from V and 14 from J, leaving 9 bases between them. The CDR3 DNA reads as TGTGCCAGCAGTTTAGGGGGCCCGGAGTTCTTC. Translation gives CASSLGGPEFF.

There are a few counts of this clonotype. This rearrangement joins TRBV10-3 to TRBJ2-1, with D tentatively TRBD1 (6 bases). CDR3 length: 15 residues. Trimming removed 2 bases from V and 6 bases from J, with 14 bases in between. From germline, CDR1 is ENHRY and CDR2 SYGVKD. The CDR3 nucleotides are TGTGCCATCAGTGAGGGGGGCGTAACATCCAATGAGCAGTTCTTC. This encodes CAISEGGVTSNEQFF.

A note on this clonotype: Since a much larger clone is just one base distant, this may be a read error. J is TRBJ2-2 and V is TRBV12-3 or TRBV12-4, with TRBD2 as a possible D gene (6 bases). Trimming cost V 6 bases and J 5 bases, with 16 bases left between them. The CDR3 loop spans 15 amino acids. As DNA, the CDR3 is TGTGCCAGCAGCCATGAGGAAGCGGGTACCGGGGAGCTGTTTTTT. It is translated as CASSHEEAGTGELFF.

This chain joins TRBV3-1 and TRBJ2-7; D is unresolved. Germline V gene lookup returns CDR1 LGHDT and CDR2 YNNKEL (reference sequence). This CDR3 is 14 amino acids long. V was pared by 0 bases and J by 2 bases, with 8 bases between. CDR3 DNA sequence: TGTGCCAGCAGCCAAGATTTCACTACCTACGAGCAGTACTTC. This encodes CASSQDFTTYEQYF.

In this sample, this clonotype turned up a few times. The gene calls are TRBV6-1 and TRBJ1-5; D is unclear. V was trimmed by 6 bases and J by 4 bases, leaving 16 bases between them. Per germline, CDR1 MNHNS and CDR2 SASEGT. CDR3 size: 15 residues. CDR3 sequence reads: CASSFSDIRNQPQHF. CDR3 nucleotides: TGTGCCAGCAGCTTCTCAGACATACGAAATCAGCCCCAGCATTTT.

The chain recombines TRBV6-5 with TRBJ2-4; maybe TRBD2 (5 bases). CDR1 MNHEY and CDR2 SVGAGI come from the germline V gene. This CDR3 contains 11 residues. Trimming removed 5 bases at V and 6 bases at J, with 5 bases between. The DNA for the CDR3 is TGTGCCAGCAGTGAGGGAAACATTCAGTACTTC. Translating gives CASSEGNIQYF.